The TCR beta chain described here comes from a study of CD8 T cells in ankylosing spondylitis. In regard to this clonotype: Its target is unknown.

With molecular barcodes, quantitative 5'-RACE was used to make the TCR beta libraries. TCRdb re-analysed the 5' RACE reads in MiXCR, keeping a single row per CDR3 protein. The table includes tens of thousands of distinct CDR3 sequences, about 5.7% detected once. General observations from the study: As for the disease-linked clones, they showed a CD8+ phenotype and occurred at relatively low frequencies in peripheral blood. For ankylosing spondylitis blood, a TCR beta motif of seven to nine highly homologous variants appeared characteristic.

The CDR3 contains 14 residues. V lost 7 bases to trimming and J lost 4 bases; unmatched junction nucleotides: 9. CDR1 is SGHTA and CDR2 is FQGNSA in the germline V gene. Sequenced input: blood, either unsorted or a sorted T cell fraction (not recorded which). The V and J genes are TRBV7-2 and TRBJ1-1; 7 nucleotides align to TRBD1. The TCR sequence derives from a male donor with ankylosing spondylitis or in good health (not recorded which). The CDR3 sequence: CASTPTGYITEAFF. The CDR3 DNA reads TGTGCCAGCACCCCGACAGGGTATATCACTGAAGCTTTCTTT.